This T cell receptor (beta chain) comes out of a study of early T cells in non-severe SARS-CoV-2 infection. V lost 4 bases and J lost 4, with 13 bases in between. This CDR3 has 14 amino acids. The germline CDR1 and CDR2 sequences are ENHRY and SYGVKD. Individual cDNA molecules carried attached unique molecular identifiers. TCRdb ran MiXCR on the 5' RACE reads and lists one entry per CDR3 protein. The data hold roughly 57,000 distinct CDR3 sequences, with roughly an eighth observed a single time. The source is an adult who was a healthcare worker with PCR-confirmed SARS-CoV-2 infection or an uninfected control (not recorded which). The V call is TRBV10-3, the J call TRBJ2-5; D unresolved. The sample comprised whole blood. CDR3 residues: CAISGAPLPETQYF. The DNA for the CDR3 is TGTGCCATCAGTGGGGCCCCCCTTCCAGAGACCCAGTACTTC.